This T cell receptor beta chain was sequenced during a study of cytomegalovirus exposure and HLA in healthy donors. Overall study findings and caveats: Later, TCR association rates were found to vary by HLA locus, highest for DRB1 and lowest for HLA-C. Many donors carried some public TCRs, although rarity characterized most TCR sequences. Listed as cytomegalovirus-associated were around 160 TCR beta chains.

A multiplex PCR was run with 60 Vbeta primers and 13 Jbeta primers. The table came from immunoSEQ multiplex PCR; TCRdb's copy has only in-frame clones and leaves some out. Here the sample spans roughly 200,000 clones, around 88% being singletons. This CDR3 spans 12 amino acids. V lost 5 bases and J lost 9, with 13 bases in between. Germline CDR1 SEHNR, CDR2 FQNEAQ (reference sequence). As for this clone: What it binds is unknown.

This sequence was found in a man aged 40-50 years in good health and CMV-seropositive. The chain employs TRBV7-9 and TRBJ1-2; D gene unclear. Source material: PBMCs. This CDR3 is CASSEEGQRYTF. Written as DNA, the CDR3 is TGTGCCAGCAGCGAGGAAGGTCAGCGCTACACCTTC.